This is a list of T cell receptor beta chains from one sample in a study of cytotoxic CD8 clonotypes in ibrutinib-treated CLL. Libraries were prepared by immunoSEQ multiplex PCR; TCRdb keeps only in-frame clonotypes and omits some of them. This table holds 90,000 to 150,000 clones, approximately 56% found once. The sequencing here drew on PBMCs, taken after 24 months of ibrutinib treatment. These receptors were collected from a human donor with chronic lymphocytic leukemia. The CDR3 runs from the conserved cysteine through the conserved F or W. D genes are given only for firm matches. For some rows the clone size is stated as once, few or many, or as a class when expanded; others skip it.

length: 12
D: TRBD1
V: TRBV5-1
size: NA
J: TRBJ1-2
DNA: TGCGCCAGCAGCTTGGAGACAGGGGACTACACCTTC
CDR3: CASSLETGDYTF

length: 14
D: TRBD2
V: TRBV27
size: NA
J: TRBJ2-7
DNA: TGTGCCAGCACCCGACGGGGGGGTACGGGCGAGCAGTACTTC
CDR3: CASTRRGGTGEQYF

length: 14
D: NA
V: TRBV9
size: NA
J: TRBJ1-2
DNA: TGTGCCAGCAGCGTAGTGAAGGGAATTAATGGCTACACCTTC
CDR3: CASSVVKGINGYTF

length: 15
D: TRBD1
V: TRBV30
size: NA
J: TRBJ2-7
DNA: TGTGCCTGGAGTGGTTCGACAGGGAGCGCCTACGAGCAGTACTTC
CDR3: CAWSGSTGSAYEQYF

length: 11
D: NA
V: TRBV6-1
size: NA
J: TRBJ2-1
DNA: TGTGCCAGCAGTAGCGGGAATGAGCAGTTCTTC
CDR3: CASSSGNEQFF

length: 15
D: TRBD1
V: TRBV30
size: NA
J: TRBJ1-4
DNA: TGTGCCTGGAGTGTACCCAGGGGGCTGGGGGAAAAACTGTTTTTT
CDR3: CAWSVPRGLGEKLFF

length: 14
D: NA
V: TRBV2
size: few
J: TRBJ1-2
DNA: TGTGCCAGCAGTTCCCAGGGGAGCGACTATGGCTACACCTTC
CDR3: CASSSQGSDYGYTF

length: 13
D: NA
V: TRBV11-3
size: NA
J: TRBJ1-1
DNA: TGTGCCAGCAGCTTCCGAGTGAACACTGAAGCTTTCTTT
CDR3: CASSFRVNTEAFF

length: 15
D: NA
V: TRBV10-3
size: few
J: TRBJ2-7
DNA: TGTGCCATCAGTGAGGAGGGGTCACCCTCCTACGAGCAGTACTTC
CDR3: CAISEEGSPSYEQYF

length: 12
D: NA
V: TRBV18
size: few
J: TRBJ2-7
DNA: TGTGCCAGCTCACCACCTGGTCTAGCGCTTCTCTTC
CDR3: CASSPPGLALLF

length: 15
D: NA
V: TRBV2
size: many
J: TRBJ1-4
DNA: TGTGCCAGCAGTGCGACCGGGGTCGCAGATGAAAAACTGTTTTTT
CDR3: CASSATGVADEKLFF

length: 19
D: TRBD2
V: TRBV7-2
size: NA
J: TRBJ2-3
DNA: TGTGCCAGCAGCTTAGCCCCGACCGGGAGCGGGGGCCGGGTAGATACGCAGTATTTT
CDR3: CASSLAPTGSGGRVDTQYF

length: 13
D: NA
V: TRBV21-1
size: once
J: TRBJ1-2
DNA: TGTGCCAGTTCTTTTCAGGGTTCGGATGGCTACACCTTC
CDR3: CASSFQGSDGYTF

length: 14
D: NA
V: TRBV30
size: NA
J: TRBJ1-2
DNA: TGTGCCTGGAGTGTGAAGGGCCCCTCTTATGGCTACACCTTC
CDR3: CAWSVKGPSYGYTF

length: 17
D: NA
V: TRBV18
size: NA
J: TRBJ1-5
DNA: TGTGCCAGCTCTCTCCGGGACACCGGAATTAGCAATCAGCCCCAGCATTTT
CDR3: CASSLRDTGISNQPQHF

length: 13
D: NA
V: TRBV6-6
size: few
J: TRBJ1-1
DNA: TGTGCCAGCCGTTCCTTGATGAACACTGAAGCTTTCTTT
CDR3: CASRSLMNTEAFF

length: 14
D: TRBD2
V: TRBV2
size: few
J: TRBJ2-5
DNA: TGTGCCAGCAGTGAAGCGGGGGGGATGGAGACCCAGTACTTC
CDR3: CASSEAGGMETQYF

length: 15
D: NA
V: TRBV28
size: NA
J: TRBJ1-1
DNA: TGTGCCAGCAGTTTATGGTCGGCAGGGAACACTGAAGCTTTCTTT
CDR3: CASSLWSAGNTEAFF

length: 14
D: NA
V: TRBV10-2
size: NA
J: TRBJ1-1
DNA: TGCGCCACCGCGCGCGGGGTGGGGAACACTGAAGCTTTCTTT
CDR3: CATARGVGNTEAFF

length: 16
D: TRBD2
V: TRBV28
size: NA
J: TRBJ2-2
DNA: TGTGCCAGCAGCATCCCCCAGGCCCGGGGGGCCGGGGAGCTGTTTTTT
CDR3: CASSIPQARGAGELFF

length: 12
D: NA
V: TRBV30
size: few
J: TRBJ2-7
DNA: TGTGCCTGGACGGACGGCGGCTACGAGCAGTACTTC
CDR3: CAWTDGGYEQYF

length: 14
D: TRBD1
V: TRBV6-6
size: NA
J: TRBJ1-2
DNA: TGTGCCAGCAGCATGACAGGGTATTCTCCTGGCTACACCTTC
CDR3: CASSMTGYSPGYTF

length: 13
D: NA
V: TRBV12-5
size: NA
J: TRBJ2-2
DNA: TGTGCTAGTGGCCCCCCCCTGACCGGGGAGCTGTTTTTT
CDR3: CASGPPLTGELFF

length: 13
D: NA
V: TRBV18
size: NA
J: TRBJ2-1
DNA: TGTGCCAGCTCACCACCGGGGGTCAATGAGCAGTTCTTC
CDR3: CASSPPGVNEQFF

length: 13
D: TRBD1
V: TRBV30
size: NA
J: TRBJ2-7
DNA: TGTGCCTGGAACCGGGACAGTCCCTACGAGCAGTACTTC
CDR3: CAWNRDSPYEQYF

length: 18
D: NA
V: TRBV7-3
size: NA
J: TRBJ2-6
DNA: TGTGCCAGCAGCTTAAATCCGGGGGCCCAAGCTGGGGCCAACGTCCTGACTTTC
CDR3: CASSLNPGAQAGANVLTF

length: 15
D: TRBD2
V: TRBV2
size: NA
J: TRBJ2-5
DNA: TGTGCCAGCAGTGAACGGGGACTAGCGGAGGAGACCCAGTACTTC
CDR3: CASSERGLAEETQYF

length: 13
D: NA
V: TRBV5-1
size: NA
J: TRBJ1-3
DNA: TGCGCCAGCAGCCCGGACTCTGGAAACACCATATATTTT
CDR3: CASSPDSGNTIYF

length: 14
D: NA
V: TRBV5-1
size: NA
J: TRBJ1-6
DNA: TGCGCCAGCAGCCCCGGGACGGCGGGTTCACCCCTCCACTTT
CDR3: CASSPGTAGSPLHF

length: 13
D: NA
V: TRBV10-3
size: NA
J: TRBJ1-6
DNA: TGTGCCACCAGGGATTCCGCGGATTCACCCCTCCACTTT
CDR3: CATRDSADSPLHF

length: 15
D: TRBD2
V: TRBV4-2
size: NA
J: TRBJ2-5
DNA: TGTGCCAGCAGCGAAACACTAGCGGGGGCGGAGACCCAGTACTTC
CDR3: CASSETLAGAETQYF

length: 12
D: NA
V: TRBV9
size: medium-sized
J: TRBJ1-1
DNA: TGTGCCAGCAGCGGATCGAACACTGAAGCTTTCTTT
CDR3: CASSGSNTEAFF

length: 12
D: TRBD1
V: TRBV6-1
size: NA
J: TRBJ2-3
DNA: TGTGCCAGCAGTGAGGGACAGGATACGCAGTATTTT
CDR3: CASSEGQDTQYF

length: 14
D: TRBD1
V: TRBV28
size: once
J: TRBJ1-2
DNA: TGTGCCAGCAGTTTTTCAATAGCAGGGGGCGGCTACACCTTC
CDR3: CASSFSIAGGGYTF

length: 15
D: NA
V: TRBV4-1
size: NA
J: TRBJ1-3
DNA: TGCGCCAGCAGCCCACGGGGCACCTCTGGAAACACCATATATTTT
CDR3: CASSPRGTSGNTIYF